The rows below give T cell receptor beta chains drawn from one sample of a study of T cell responses to AZD1222 COVID-19 vaccine. Only in-frame clones appear in the TCRdb table, and some are missing; sequencing was by immunoSEQ multiplex PCR. In the table there are over 130,000 clones, 93% of which are singletons. The specimen comprised peripheral blood, sampled on day 0 of AZD1222 vaccination. The receptors were sampled from an adult in good health. CDR3s include the opening cysteine and the closing phenylalanine or tryptophan. A D gene is named only where the DNA matches it firmly. A row's size may be missing; if present it is once, few, many or a size class.

j_gene: TRBJ1-1; abundance: NA; v_gene: TRBV7-9; d_gene: NA; CDR3aa: CASTVMNTEAFF; CDR3nt: TGTGCCAGCACAGTTATGAACACTGAAGCTTTCTTT
j_gene: TRBJ1-4; abundance: NA; v_gene: TRBV3-1/TRBV3-2; d_gene: NA; CDR3aa: CASSHRRGAEKLFF; CDR3nt: TGTGCCAGCAGCCACCGCCGTGGGGCTGAAAAACTGTTTTTT
j_gene: TRBJ2-7; abundance: NA; v_gene: TRBV5-1; d_gene: TRBD2; CDR3aa: CASSLGLAARATYEQYF; CDR3nt: TGCGCCAGCAGCTTGGGACTAGCGGCACGCGCAACCTACGAGCAGTACTTC
j_gene: TRBJ2-3; abundance: NA; v_gene: TRBV7-2; d_gene: TRBD2; CDR3aa: CASSLSGTSKDTQYF; CDR3nt: TGTGCCAGCAGCTTGAGCGGGACTAGCAAAGATACGCAGTATTTT
j_gene: TRBJ1-5; abundance: NA; v_gene: TRBV12-3/TRBV12-4; d_gene: NA; CDR3aa: CASSNRENQPQHF; CDR3nt: TGTGCCAGCAGTAACAGGGAAAATCAGCCCCAGCATTTT
j_gene: TRBJ1-1; abundance: NA; v_gene: TRBV7-9; d_gene: NA; CDR3aa: CASSPQATEAFF; CDR3nt: TGTGCCAGCAGCCCGCAGGCAACTGAAGCTTTCTTT
j_gene: TRBJ1-4; abundance: NA; v_gene: TRBV10-3; d_gene: NA; CDR3aa: CAISGPGDVHEKLFF; CDR3nt: TGTGCCATCAGCGGACCCGGCGACGTCCATGAAAAACTGTTTTTT
j_gene: TRBJ1-5; abundance: NA; v_gene: TRBV5-6; d_gene: NA; CDR3aa: CASSLGAQPQHF; CDR3nt: TGTGCCAGCAGCTTGGGGGCTCAGCCCCAGCATTTT
j_gene: TRBJ2-6; abundance: NA; v_gene: TRBV7-2; d_gene: TRBD1; CDR3aa: CASSQGGRVAGANVLTF; CDR3nt: TGTGCCAGCAGCCAAGGGGGCCGGGTGGCCGGGGCCAACGTCCTGACTTTC
j_gene: TRBJ1-5; abundance: NA; v_gene: TRBV7-2; d_gene: TRBD1; CDR3aa: CASSRTGLTNQPQHF; CDR3nt: TGTGCCAGCAGCCGGACAGGGTTGACGAATCAGCCCCAGCATTTT
j_gene: TRBJ1-6; abundance: NA; v_gene: TRBV27; d_gene: NA; CDR3aa: CASTPTGLGSPLHF; CDR3nt: TGTGCCAGCACCCCTACAGGTTTGGGATCACCCCTCCACTTT
j_gene: TRBJ2-7; abundance: NA; v_gene: TRBV5-1; d_gene: TRBD1; CDR3aa: CASSLDGQGLYEQYF; CDR3nt: TGCGCCAGCAGCTTGGACGGACAGGGCCTCTACGAGCAGTACTTC
j_gene: TRBJ2-1; abundance: once; v_gene: TRBV7-8; d_gene: TRBD2; CDR3aa: CASSPGLAGGGGLEQFF; CDR3nt: TGTGCCAGCAGCCCGGGACTAGCGGGAGGGGGAGGTTTAGAGCAGTTCTTC
j_gene: TRBJ1-6; abundance: NA; v_gene: TRBV19; d_gene: TRBD1; CDR3aa: CASSRDREDSPLHF; CDR3nt: TGTGCCAGTAGTAGAGACAGGGAGGATTCACCCCTCCACTTT
j_gene: TRBJ1-4; abundance: NA; v_gene: TRBV5-5; d_gene: TRBD1; CDR3aa: CASSFNRGSNEKLFF; CDR3nt: TGTGCCAGCAGCTTCAACAGGGGGTCTAATGAAAAACTGTTTTTT
j_gene: TRBJ1-3; abundance: NA; v_gene: TRBV30; d_gene: NA; CDR3aa: CAWTQVSGNTIYF; CDR3nt: TGTGCCTGGACCCAGGTCTCTGGAAACACCATATATTTT
j_gene: TRBJ1-2; abundance: once; v_gene: TRBV9; d_gene: NA; CDR3aa: CASSVEGYYGYTF; CDR3nt: TGTGCCAGCAGCGTAGAAGGGTACTATGGCTACACCTTC
j_gene: TRBJ2-7; abundance: once; v_gene: TRBV7-2; d_gene: NA; CDR3aa: CASSPQLYEQYF; CDR3nt: TGTGCCAGCAGCCCCCAATTGTACGAGCAGTACTTC
j_gene: TRBJ2-5; abundance: NA; v_gene: TRBV6-2/TRBV6-3; d_gene: TRBD2; CDR3aa: CASTPTGRGAQYF; CDR3nt: TGTGCCAGCACCCCTACAGGGCGGGGGGCCCAGTACTTC
j_gene: TRBJ1-5; abundance: NA; v_gene: TRBV7-2; d_gene: TRBD1; CDR3aa: CASSLTGQGNNQPQHF; CDR3nt: TGTGCCAGCAGCTTAACCGGACAGGGGAATAATCAGCCCCAGCATTTT
j_gene: TRBJ2-7; abundance: NA; v_gene: TRBV3-1/TRBV3-2; d_gene: NA; CDR3aa: CASSHFSGSPYEQYF; CDR3nt: TGTGCCAGCAGCCATTTTAGCGGTTCCCCCTACGAGCAGTACTTC
j_gene: TRBJ1-3; abundance: NA; v_gene: TRBV7-9; d_gene: NA; CDR3aa: CASSPARGFGYTIYF; CDR3nt: TGTGCCAGCAGCCCAGCTCGGGGTTTCGGATACACCATATATTTT
j_gene: TRBJ1-6; abundance: NA; v_gene: TRBV14; d_gene: NA; CDR3aa: CASSQDIGVPLSPLHF; CDR3nt: TGTGCCAGCAGCCAAGATATTGGGGTCCCCCTTTCGCCCCTCCACTTT
j_gene: TRBJ2-5; abundance: NA; v_gene: TRBV27; d_gene: TRBD1; CDR3aa: CASSPSSGDRGLQETQYF; CDR3nt: TGTGCCAGCAGTCCCTCGTCTGGGGACAGGGGACTACAAGAGACCCAGTACTTC
j_gene: TRBJ2-2; abundance: NA; v_gene: TRBV19; d_gene: TRBD1; CDR3aa: CASSMRGTVGTGELFF; CDR3nt: TGTGCCAGTAGTATGAGGGGGACAGTAGGCACCGGGGAGCTGTTTTTT
j_gene: TRBJ1-2; abundance: NA; v_gene: TRBV29-1; d_gene: NA; CDR3aa: CSVVERYGYTF; CDR3nt: TGCAGCGTTGTTGAGAGGTATGGCTACACCTTC
j_gene: TRBJ2-5; abundance: NA; v_gene: TRBV6-6; d_gene: TRBD2; CDR3aa: CASRAGVRDETQYF; CDR3nt: TGTGCCAGCAGAGCGGGAGTCAGAGATGAGACCCAGTACTTC
j_gene: TRBJ2-7; abundance: NA; v_gene: TRBV19; d_gene: NA; CDR3aa: CASSRQLQSSYEQYF; CDR3nt: TGTGCCAGTAGTAGACAGTTGCAAAGCTCCTACGAGCAGTACTTC
j_gene: TRBJ1-4; abundance: NA; v_gene: TRBV4-3; d_gene: NA; CDR3aa: CASSPVLIATNEKLFF; CDR3nt: TGCGCCAGCAGCCCCGTCCTAATAGCAACTAATGAAAAACTGTTTTTT
j_gene: TRBJ2-1; abundance: NA; v_gene: TRBV18; d_gene: NA; CDR3aa: CASSPGTLRIGYNEQFF; CDR3nt: TGTGCCAGCTCACCGGGTACGCTGCGAATCGGCTACAATGAGCAGTTCTTC
j_gene: TRBJ2-7; abundance: NA; v_gene: TRBV15; d_gene: NA; CDR3aa: CATSRVGDKTYEQYF; CDR3nt: TGTGCCACCAGCAGAGTTGGGGACAAAACCTACGAGCAGTACTTC
j_gene: TRBJ2-2; abundance: NA; v_gene: TRBV9; d_gene: NA; CDR3aa: CASSVATNTGELFF; CDR3nt: TGTGCCAGCAGCGTAGCGACGAACACCGGGGAGCTGTTTTTT
j_gene: TRBJ2-1; abundance: NA; v_gene: TRBV2; d_gene: NA; CDR3aa: CASNAGRGPNNEQFF; CDR3nt: TGTGCCAGCAATGCGGGGCGGGGCCCGAACAATGAGCAGTTCTTC
j_gene: TRBJ2-1; abundance: NA; v_gene: TRBV3-1/TRBV3-2; d_gene: NA; CDR3aa: CASSQDTGTYNEQFF; CDR3nt: TGTGCCAGCAGCCAAGATACGGGTACCTACAATGAGCAGTTCTTC
j_gene: TRBJ2-5; abundance: NA; v_gene: TRBV6-5; d_gene: NA; CDR3aa: CASTPFPSVETQYF; CDR3nt: TGTGCCAGCACCCCCTTCCCCTCAGTGGAGACCCAGTACTTC
j_gene: TRBJ2-7; abundance: NA; v_gene: TRBV7-2; d_gene: TRBD2; CDR3aa: CASSPFLAGSYEQYF; CDR3nt: TGTGCCAGCAGCCCCTTTCTAGCGGGGTCCTACGAGCAGTACTTC
j_gene: TRBJ1-3; abundance: NA; v_gene: TRBV5-1; d_gene: NA; CDR3aa: CASSLGVDGNTIYF; CDR3nt: TGCGCCAGCAGCTTGGGAGTCGACGGAAACACCATATATTTT
j_gene: TRBJ1-5; abundance: NA; v_gene: TRBV15; d_gene: TRBD1; CDR3aa: CATSRSGTVGSQPQHF; CDR3nt: TGTGCCACCAGCAGATCCGGGACAGTGGGTTCTCAGCCCCAGCATTTT
j_gene: TRBJ2-7; abundance: NA; v_gene: TRBV6-2/TRBV6-3; d_gene: TRBD2; CDR3aa: CASSYSQGGEGYEQYF; CDR3nt: TGTGCCAGCAGTTACTCCCAGGGAGGGGAGGGCTACGAGCAGTACTTC
j_gene: TRBJ1-6; abundance: NA; v_gene: TRBV19; d_gene: NA; CDR3aa: CASGQYPDSPLHF; CDR3nt: TGTGCCAGTGGGCAGTACCCCGATTCACCCCTCCACTTT
j_gene: TRBJ2-7; abundance: NA; v_gene: TRBV27; d_gene: TRBD1; CDR3aa: CASSSRGLLYEQYF; CDR3nt: TGTGCCAGCAGTTCCAGGGGGCTTCTCTACGAGCAGTACTTC
j_gene: TRBJ1-1; abundance: NA; v_gene: TRBV19; d_gene: TRBD1; CDR3aa: CASSLTGVWTEAFF; CDR3nt: TGTGCCAGTAGTCTAACAGGGGTATGGACTGAAGCTTTCTTT
j_gene: TRBJ2-1; abundance: NA; v_gene: TRBV5-1; d_gene: NA; CDR3aa: CASALRDEQFF; CDR3nt: TGCGCCAGCGCCCTGAGGGATGAGCAGTTCTTC
j_gene: TRBJ2-5; abundance: NA; v_gene: TRBV15; d_gene: TRBD1; CDR3aa: CATSREGGGRETQYF; CDR3nt: TGTGCCACCAGCAGAGAAGGGGGCGGTCGGGAGACCCAGTACTTC
j_gene: TRBJ2-7; abundance: NA; v_gene: TRBV28; d_gene: NA; CDR3aa: CASSLKYEQYF; CDR3nt: TGTGCCAGCAGCCTTAAATACGAGCAGTACTTC
j_gene: TRBJ2-7; abundance: few; v_gene: TRBV5-3; d_gene: NA; CDR3aa: CARKVRTKFFYEQYF; CDR3nt: TGTGCCAGAAAGGTAAGGACTAAGTTCTTTTACGAGCAGTACTTC
j_gene: TRBJ2-5; abundance: few; v_gene: TRBV19; d_gene: NA; CDR3aa: CASRPGGGVETQYF; CDR3nt: TGTGCCAGTAGACCGGGGGGCGGCGTAGAGACCCAGTACTTC
j_gene: TRBJ1-1; abundance: NA; v_gene: TRBV18; d_gene: NA; CDR3aa: CASSPQGRTEAFF; CDR3nt: TGTGCCAGCTCACCACAGGGGAGGACTGAAGCTTTCTTT
j_gene: TRBJ1-4; abundance: NA; v_gene: TRBV18; d_gene: NA; CDR3aa: CASSPYQISGGHRTNEKLFF; CDR3nt: TGTGCCAGCTCACCATATCAAATCTCGGGGGGGCATCGGACTAATGAAAAACTGTTTTTT
j_gene: TRBJ2-7; abundance: NA; v_gene: TRBV3-1/TRBV3-2; d_gene: TRBD1; CDR3aa: CALRPGQGLYEQYF; CDR3nt: TGTGCCCTTAGACCGGGACAGGGGCTTTACGAGCAGTACTTC
j_gene: TRBJ2-7; abundance: NA; v_gene: TRBV9; d_gene: TRBD1; CDR3aa: CASSAGGTGSNEQYF; CDR3nt: TGTGCCAGCAGCGCAGGGGGGACAGGGAGTAACGAGCAGTACTTC
j_gene: TRBJ2-5; abundance: NA; v_gene: TRBV3-1/TRBV3-2; d_gene: TRBD2; CDR3aa: CASSQPGGLETQYF; CDR3nt: TGTGCCAGCAGCCAACCGGGGGGTTTAGAGACCCAGTACTTC
j_gene: TRBJ1-4; abundance: NA; v_gene: TRBV2; d_gene: NA; CDR3aa: CASRPDSTNEKLFF; CDR3nt: TGTGCCAGCAGACCCGACTCGACTAATGAAAAACTGTTTTTT